In its sample, the clone carrying this T cell receptor (beta chain) was seen once. Its matching antigen is unknown. It was with 60 Vbeta and 13 Jbeta primers that the PCR ran. TCRdb keeps only in-frame clones here, not all; method: immunoSEQ multiplex PCR. The data hold about 120,000 clones, with 80% observed a single time. This sample is drawn from a study of cytomegalovirus exposure and HLA in healthy donors. Overall study context: An earlier analysis identified 95 million to 120 million unique TCR beta sequences in about 170 million T cells. When 350 to 400 donors were genotyped, 80% to 90% of them were found to fall in the Caucasian-associated ancestry cluster. Study results and limitations: Looking again later, the authors saw that most CMV-associated TCR beta chains seemed HLA-restricted.

V was trimmed by 3 bases and J by 1 base, leaving 7 bases between them. There are 13 residues in the CDR3. Germline V gene sequence: CDR1 MGHRA, CDR2 YSYEKL. Input material: PBMCs. This clonotype was sampled from a man aged 25-40 years in good health and CMV-seronegative. The chain recombines TRBV4-1 with TRBJ2-7, with D possibly TRBD2 on 6 matching bases. CDR3 nucleotide sequence: TGCGCCAGCAGCCAGGCGGGATCCTACGAGCAGTACTTC. It yields the protein CASSQAGSYEQYF.